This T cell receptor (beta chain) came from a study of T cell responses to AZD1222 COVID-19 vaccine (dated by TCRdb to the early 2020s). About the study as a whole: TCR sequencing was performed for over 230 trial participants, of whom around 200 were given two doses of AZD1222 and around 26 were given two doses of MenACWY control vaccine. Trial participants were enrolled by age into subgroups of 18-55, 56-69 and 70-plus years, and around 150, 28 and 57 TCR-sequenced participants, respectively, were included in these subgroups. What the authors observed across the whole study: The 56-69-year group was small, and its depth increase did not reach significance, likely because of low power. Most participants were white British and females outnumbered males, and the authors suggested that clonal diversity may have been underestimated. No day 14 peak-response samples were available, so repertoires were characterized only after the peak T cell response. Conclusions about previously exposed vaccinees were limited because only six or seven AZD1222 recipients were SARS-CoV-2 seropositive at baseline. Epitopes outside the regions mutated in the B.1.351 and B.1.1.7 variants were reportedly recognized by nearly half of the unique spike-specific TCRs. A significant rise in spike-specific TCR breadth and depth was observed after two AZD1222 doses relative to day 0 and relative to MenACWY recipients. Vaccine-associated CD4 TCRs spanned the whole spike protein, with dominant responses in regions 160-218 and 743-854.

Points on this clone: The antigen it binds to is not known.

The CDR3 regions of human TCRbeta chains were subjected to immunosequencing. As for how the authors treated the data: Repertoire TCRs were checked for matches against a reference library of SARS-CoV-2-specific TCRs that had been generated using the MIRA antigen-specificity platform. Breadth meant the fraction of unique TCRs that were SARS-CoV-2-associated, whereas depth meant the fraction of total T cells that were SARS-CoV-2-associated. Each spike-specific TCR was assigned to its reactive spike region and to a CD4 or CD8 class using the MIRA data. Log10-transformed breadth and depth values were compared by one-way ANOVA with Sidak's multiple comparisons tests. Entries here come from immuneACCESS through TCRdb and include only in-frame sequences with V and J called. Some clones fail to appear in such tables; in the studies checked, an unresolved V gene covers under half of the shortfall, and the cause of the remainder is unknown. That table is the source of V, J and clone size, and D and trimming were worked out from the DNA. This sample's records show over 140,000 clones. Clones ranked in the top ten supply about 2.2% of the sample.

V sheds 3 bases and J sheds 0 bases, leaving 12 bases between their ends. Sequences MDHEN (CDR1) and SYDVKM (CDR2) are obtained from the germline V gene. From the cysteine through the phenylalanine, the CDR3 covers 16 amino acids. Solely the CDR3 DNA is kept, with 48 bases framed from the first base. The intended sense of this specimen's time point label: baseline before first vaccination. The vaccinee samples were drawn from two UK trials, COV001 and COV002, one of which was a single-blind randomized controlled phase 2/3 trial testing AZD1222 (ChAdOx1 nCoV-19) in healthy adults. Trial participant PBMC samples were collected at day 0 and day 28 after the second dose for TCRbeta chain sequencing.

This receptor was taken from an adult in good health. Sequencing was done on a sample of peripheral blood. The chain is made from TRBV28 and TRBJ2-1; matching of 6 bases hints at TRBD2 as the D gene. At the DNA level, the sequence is TGTGCCAGCAGTTTTTGGGGGAGGAGCTCCTACAATGAGCAGTTCTTC. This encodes CASSFWGRSSYNEQFF.